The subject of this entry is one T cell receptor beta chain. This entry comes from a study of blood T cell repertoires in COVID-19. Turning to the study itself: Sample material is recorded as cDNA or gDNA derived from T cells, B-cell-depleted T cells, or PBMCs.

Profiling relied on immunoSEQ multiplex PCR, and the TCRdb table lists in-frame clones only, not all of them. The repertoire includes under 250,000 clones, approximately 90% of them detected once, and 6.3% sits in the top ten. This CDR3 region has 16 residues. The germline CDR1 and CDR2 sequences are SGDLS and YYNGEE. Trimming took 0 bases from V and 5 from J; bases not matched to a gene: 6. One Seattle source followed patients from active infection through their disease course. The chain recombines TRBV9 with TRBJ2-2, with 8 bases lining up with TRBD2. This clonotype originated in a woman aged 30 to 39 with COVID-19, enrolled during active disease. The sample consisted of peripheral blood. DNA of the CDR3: TGTGCCAGCAGCGTAGCTTCGGGACTAGAGACCGGGGAGCTGTTTTTT. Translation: CASSVASGLETGELFF.